Listed here are 29 T cell receptor beta chains from one sample, sequenced in a study of T cells in Graves' hyperthyroidism and ophthalmopathy. Researchers amplified the TCR beta CDR3 regions from RNA transcripts. First-round RT-PCR of the TCR CDR3 relied on the HTBI primer set. TCRdb fed the multiplex PCR reads into MiXCR, producing one record per CDR3 protein. The sample carries fewer than 650,000 distinct CDR3 sequences, approximately 13% recorded once. The sample taken for sequencing was blood. These receptor sequences come from a woman under 40 with Graves' hyperthyroidism that later progressed to Graves' ophthalmopathy.

This clonotype was counted many times. J is TRBJ2-3 and V is TRBV10-3; D possibly corresponds to TRBD2 (6 bases). Germline V gene data show CDR1 as ENHRY and CDR2 as SYGVKD. Deletions cut 6 bases from V and 3 bases from J, with 13 bases between. The CDR3 totals 14 residues. The DNA for the CDR3 is TGTGCCATCAGGACTAGTCCGGTAACAGATACGCAGTATTTT. This gives the protein CAIRTSPVTDTQYF.

This clonotype was picked up many times. The chain uses TRBV20-1 and TRBJ2-7; TRBD2 might be the D (6 bases). Germline values: CDR1 DFQATT, CDR2 SNEGSKA (reference sequence). CDR3 length equals 16 residues. V dropped 5 bases and J dropped 0 bases, with 20 bases sitting between them. CDR3 nucleotide sequence: TGCAGTGCTCAGGATACGATCCGGGAGAGCTCCTACGAGCAGTACTTC. This translates into CSAQDTIRESSYEQYF.

This clonotype came up many times. This chain connects TRBV6-1 to TRBJ1-1; D gene uncertain. The length of the CDR3 is 13 residues. V lost 6 bases, J lost 1 base, and 9 bases lay in between. The germline CDR1 and CDR2 sequences are MNHNS and SASEGT. This chain's CDR3 is CASSGTTNTEAFF. For the CDR3, the DNA is TGTGCCAGCAGCGGTACAACGAACACTGAAGCTTTCTTT.

This clonotype has a count of ten or more. The chain carries TRBV7-2 and TRBJ2-3; weak D call: TRBD1 (6 bases). The CDR3 runs to 14 residues. The V gene's germline CDR1 is SGHTA and CDR2 FQGNSA. V gave up 1 base and J gave up 6 bases, with 11 bases separating them. CDR3 nucleotide sequence: TGTGCCAGCAGCTTAGGGGTGGGGGCGGATACGCAGTATTTT. This translates into CASSLGVGADTQYF.

The chain couples TRBV19 to TRBJ1-6, with D hard to call. The CDR3 length is 13 residues. Deletions cut 7 bases from V and 13 bases from J, with 17 bases between. From germline, CDR1 is LNHDA and CDR2 SQIVND (reference sequence). Here the CDR3 DNA reads TGTGCCAGTAATGACGGTCTACGGAGGCCCCTCCACTTT. It codes for CASNDGLRRPLHF.

This clonotype was seen repeatedly, ten times or more. This chain joins TRBV12-3 or TRBV12-4 and TRBJ2-1; 7 nucleotides line up with TRBD1. The CDR3 runs 15 residues. Unmatched junction bases numbered 5, after V lost 6 bases and J lost 0 bases. As DNA, the CDR3 is TGTGCCAGCAGCCCGGGACAGAACTCCTACAATGAGCAGTTCTTC. Translation: CASSPGQNSYNEQFF.

This clonotype occurred a few times. This chain uses TRBV6-2 or TRBV6-3 with TRBJ1-2; D might be TRBD1 (6 bases). Germline V CDR1 and CDR2: MNHEY, SVGEGT. V was cut by 6 bases and J by 6 bases, with 17 bases left in between. CDR3 length: 14 amino acids. The CDR3 region is CASRSDRPDDGYTF. DNA for the CDR3: TGTGCCAGCAGATCCGACAGGCCCGATGATGGCTACACCTTC.

This clonotype turned up a few times. V usage is TRBV7-9 and J usage is TRBJ2-1; 10 bases agree with TRBD1. The CDR3 length is 16 residues. The V gene end was trimmed by 5 bases and the J gene end by 6 bases; junction bases not matched to a gene: 10. Germline V gives CDR1 SEHNR, CDR2 FQNEAQ (reference sequence). CDR3 DNA sequence: TGTGCCAGCAGCCCAGACAGGGGGCGGGTGGCCAATGAGCAGTTCTTC. Its protein is CASSPDRGRVANEQFF. Filled out from reference TRBV7-9 and TRBJ2-1, the complete variable domain reads DTGVSQNPRHKITKRGQNVTFRCDPISEHNRLYWYRQTLGQGPEFLTYFQNEAQLEKSRLLSDRFSAERPKGSFSTLEIQRTEQGDSAMYLCASSPDRGRVANEQFFGPGTRLTVL.

The genes are TRBV2 and TRBJ1-1, with D possibly matching TRBD1 (5 bases). This CDR3 has 15 amino acids. The germline CDR1 and CDR2 sequences are SNHLY and FYNNEI. V lost 5 bases and J 3 bases, leaving 16 bases between the germline ends. CDR3 sequence reads: CASSSTPSGDTEAFF. CDR3 bases: TGTGCCAGCAGTTCGACACCATCGGGGGACACTGAAGCTTTCTTT. Full variable domain (rest looked up from reference TRBV2 and TRBJ1-1): EPEVTQTPSHQVTQMGQEVILRCVPISNHLYFYWYRQILGQKVEFLVSFYNNEISEKSEIFDDQFSVERPDGSNFTLKIRSTKLEDSAMYFCASSSTPSGDTEAFFGQGTRLTVV.

The chain couples TRBV27 to TRBJ1-1; unclear D gene. This CDR3 spans 15 amino acids. The germline CDR1 and CDR2 sequences are MNHEY and SMNVEV (reference sequence). Between the trimmed V and J ends, which lost 4 bases and 3 bases, there was a span of 15 bases. CDR3 residues: CASSSLTLGDTEAFF. The CDR3, as DNA: TGTGCCAGCAGTTCCTTGACCCTTGGGGACACTGAAGCTTTCTTT.

This clonotype was seen repeatedly, ten times or more. This rearrangement joins TRBV7-3 to TRBJ1-2; TRBD1 agrees at 9 bases. CDR1 SGHTA and CDR2 FQGTGA come from the germline V gene. The CDR3 consists of 15 residues. V trimming: 5 bases; J trimming: 4 bases; junction bases outside the gene matches: 8. CDR3 loop: CASSATPGQGYGYTF. DNA of the CDR3: TGTGCCAGCAGCGCAACTCCGGGACAGGGCTATGGCTACACCTTC.

This clonotype was recorded many times. The chain has TRBV6-1 and TRBJ2-7; 7 nucleotides line up with TRBD2. The trim removed 6 bases at V and 2 bases at J, leaving 4 bases unmatched. The CDR3 is 13 amino acids. The germline V gene has CDR1 MNHNS and CDR2 SASEGT. Here the CDR3 reads CASRDGGTYEQYF. The CDR3 region has the DNA TGTGCCAGCAGGGACGGGGGGACCTACGAGCAGTACTTC.

In its sample, this clonotype was seen many times. The V and J genes are TRBV5-1 and TRBJ1-1; no clear D gene. The CDR3 sequence is 14 residues long. The V gene lost 5 bases and the J gene lost 5 bases, with 16 bases spanning the gap. In germline, CDR1 is SGHRS, CDR2 YFSETQ. This CDR3 reads CASRDGNLRTEAFF. CDR3 bases: TGCGCCAGCAGGGACGGCAACCTGAGAACTGAAGCTTTCTTT.

This clonotype was counted ten times or more. CDR3 coding DNA: TGTGCCAGCAGTTACGGGCTACCTTCCTACGAGCAGTACTTC. It codes for CASSYGLPSYEQYF. This chain connects TRBV6-2 or TRBV6-3 to TRBJ2-7; no definite D call. This CDR3 contains 14 residues. Per the germline V gene, CDR1 is MNHEY and CDR2 is SVGEGT. The V and J ends lost 2 bases and 1 base respectively, with 9 bases between them.

This clonotype has at least ten counts. This chain joins TRBV12-3 or TRBV12-4 and TRBJ2-7; D gene unclear. V dropped 3 bases and J dropped 6 bases, with 6 bases sitting between them. The CDR3 length is 11 residues. In DNA form, the CDR3 reads TGTGCCAGCAGTTTTCTAAGCGAGCAGTACTTC. As protein: CASSFLSEQYF.

A remark on this clonotype: With a much larger clone just one base away, this may be a read error. The chain joins TRBV11-3 to TRBJ1-1; no clear D gene. Germline CDR1 is SGHNT and CDR2 is YENEEA. The CDR3 runs 13 residues. The CDR3 is CAGRSLRAPEAFF. In DNA, the CDR3 is TGTGCCGGCAGGAGTCTCCGTGCCCCTGAAGCTTTCTTT.

This clonotype was found a few times. The chain is built from TRBV5-8 and TRBJ1-5; the D gene is possibly TRBD1 (6 bases). The germline CDR1 and CDR2 sequences are SGHTS and YDEGEE. This CDR3 is built from 16 residues. V dropped 1 base and J dropped 2 bases, with 13 bases sitting between them. The CDR3 spells CASSLMTGSGNQPQHF. The CDR3 coding sequence is TGTGCCAGCAGCTTGATGACAGGAAGTGGCAATCAGCCCCAGCATTTT.

This clonotype was counted only a few times. This clone may be a read error of a much larger clone one base away. Here the CDR3 reads CAISPQGQPSGYTF. In DNA, the CDR3 is TGTGCCATCAGTCCTCAAGGACAGCCCTCTGGCTACACCTTC. The V and J genes are TRBV10-3 and TRBJ1-2; maybe TRBD1 (6 bases). CDR3 size: 14 residues. Trimming pared 5 bases from V and 7 bases from J, leaving 17 bases between. Germline V gene sequence: CDR1 ENHRY, CDR2 SYGVKD.

This clonotype was seen many times. The genes are TRBV20-1 and TRBJ1-4; the D is unclear. Per germline, CDR1 DFQATT and CDR2 SNEGSKA (reference sequence). Trimming removed 3 bases at V and 3 bases at J, with 5 bases between. This CDR3 has 12 amino acids. The CDR3 sequence: CSAREANEKLFF. The CDR3 DNA sequence: TGCAGTGCTAGGGAGGCTAATGAAAAACTGTTTTTT.

This clonotype was observed many times. V and J are TRBV28 and TRBJ2-2, with 9 bases matching TRBD1. CDR1 is MDHEN, CDR2 SYDVKM, per germline. The CDR3 extends over 17 amino acids. Unmatched junction bases numbered 12, after V lost 6 bases and J lost 4 bases. CDR3 residues: CASSPSPGQGSTGELFF. Here the CDR3 DNA reads TGTGCCAGCAGCCCCTCTCCGGGACAGGGTAGCACCGGGGAGCTGTTTTTT. Full variable domain (remainder filled in from reference TRBV28 and TRBJ2-2): DVKVTQSSRYLVKRTGEKVFLECVQDMDHENMFWYRQDPGLGLRLIYFSYDVKMKEKGDIPEGYSVSREKKERFSLILESASTNQTSMYLCASSPSPGQGSTGELFFGEGSRLTVL.

This clonotype appeared many times. This chain links TRBV20-1 with TRBJ1-1; no reliable D call. Germline-derived CDR1 and CDR2 are DFQATT and SNEGSKA (reference sequence). V was clipped by 6 bases and J by 4 bases, with 9 bases between them. This CDR3 contains 11 residues. CDR3: CSADGVTEAFF. The CDR3, as DNA: TGCAGTGCAGACGGGGTCACTGAAGCTTTCTTT.

The chain carries TRBV10-3 and TRBJ2-1; TRBD2 agrees at 9 bases. Germline CDR1 reads ENHRY; CDR2 reads SYGVKD. Trimming at V came to 6 bases and at J to 0 bases, leaving 6 bases not matched to a gene. The CDR3 consists of 16 residues. The CDR3 loop is CAISRTSDYSYNEQFF. The DNA of the CDR3 is TGTGCCATCAGCCGGACTAGCGACTACTCCTACAATGAGCAGTTCTTC.

This clonotype was seen more than once but under ten times. Given a much more abundant clone one base away, this may be a read error. This rearrangement joins TRBV11-3 to TRBJ2-7, with D perhaps given as TRBD1 or TRBD2 (6 bases each). Germline-derived CDR1 and CDR2 are SGHNT and YENEEA. The CDR3 length is 15 residues. CDR3 protein: CASSSGRGLSHEQYF. CDR3 DNA sequence: TGTGCCAGCAGCTCCGGCCGGGGGCTCTCCCACGAGCAGTACTTC.

This clonotype was seen many times. The chain is built from TRBV9 and TRBJ1-1; D remains unclear. CDR1 and CDR2 (germline): SGDLS, YYNGEE. Trimming shortened V by 3 bases and J by 1 base, and 7 bases separated the two germline ends. The CDR3 loop spans 13 amino acids. CDR3 amino acids: CASSGGENTEAFF. The CDR3 nucleotides read TGTGCCAGCAGCGGCGGAGAGAACACTGAAGCTTTCTTT.

At least ten counts were recorded for this clonotype. The chain carries TRBV9 and TRBJ2-7, with D tentatively TRBD1 or TRBD2 (5 bases each). Germline V gives CDR1 SGDLS, CDR2 YYNGEE. The V and J ends lost 0 bases and 1 base respectively, with 11 bases between them. The CDR3 spans 15 residues. This chain's CDR3 is CASSVGGTGSYEQYF. For the CDR3, the DNA is TGTGCCAGCAGCGTAGGTGGGACGGGGTCCTACGAGCAGTACTTC.

The rearrangement uses TRBV6-1 and TRBJ2-7; 8 bases line up with TRBD2. V was pared by 5 bases and J by 4 bases, with 7 bases of the junction left unmatched. The CDR3 extends over 14 amino acids. CDR1 is MNHNS and CDR2 is SASEGT in the germline V gene. This CDR3 is CASSTYSGTYEQYF. The CDR3 coding sequence is TGTGCCAGCAGTACATATAGCGGGACTTACGAGCAGTACTTC.

The chain has TRBV5-5 and TRBJ2-3; TRBD2 matches at 8 bases. The V gene's germline CDR1 is SGHKS and CDR2 YYEKEE (reference sequence). The CDR3 covers 20 residues. V was clipped by 4 bases and J by 2 bases; unmatched bases: 21. CDR3 protein: CASSRTAPLRLATPTDTQYF. DNA for the CDR3: TGTGCCAGCAGCCGGACAGCGCCCTTGAGACTAGCGACCCCCACAGATACGCAGTATTTT.

This clonotype was picked up a small number of times. The V and J genes are TRBV28 and TRBJ1-2; weak D call: TRBD1 (5 bases). Germline V gene lookup returns CDR1 MDHEN and CDR2 SYDVKM. The V gene lost 3 bases and the J gene lost 4 bases, with 12 bases spanning the gap. The CDR3 length is 14 residues. As DNA, the CDR3 is TGTGCCAGCAGTTTTATTGGGGGTAGCTATGGCTACACCTTC. Translating it yields CASSFIGGSYGYTF.

This clonotype was detected ten times or more. In DNA, the CDR3 is TGCAGTGCTACGGACAGCCCAGAGACCCAGTACTTC. It yields the protein CSATDSPETQYF. The rearrangement links TRBV20-1 to TRBJ2-5; TRBD1 is a possible D gene (6 bases). Per the germline V gene, CDR1 is DFQATT and CDR2 is SNEGSKA (reference sequence). Trimming pared 4 bases from V and 4 bases from J, leaving 10 bases between. The CDR3 extends over 12 amino acids.